The next 11 T cell receptor beta chains were all read from a single sample in a study of Graves' ophthalmopathy and Graves' hyperthyroidism. Amplified material comprised TCR beta CDR3 regions derived from RNA transcripts. In the first round, RT-PCR was carried out with HTBI primers, and a multiplex PCR formed the second round. Via MiXCR, TCRdb re-called the multiplex PCR reads, giving one row per CDR3 protein. The data hold about 590,000 distinct CDR3 sequences, with under 40% observed a single time. The sample taken for sequencing was peripheral blood or thyroid tissue (not recorded which). The receptors were gathered from an adult man with Graves' hyperthyroidism.

The table lists this clonotype with a few counts. The J gene is TRBJ2-5, the V gene TRBV28; D possibly corresponds to TRBD1 (5 bases). Germline V gene sequence: CDR1 MDHEN, CDR2 SYDVKM. Trimming removed 3 bases at V and 4 bases at J, with 12 bases between. The CDR3 is 14 residues long. The CDR3 here is CASSLTRAVETQYF. Here the CDR3 DNA reads TGTGCCAGCAGTTTGACCAGGGCGGTAGAGACCCAGTACTTC.

In its sample, this clonotype was seen many times. As DNA, the CDR3 is TGCAGCGTCTGGGGGGACTCCTACGAGCAGTACTTC. Translated: CSVWGDSYEQYF. The chain recombines TRBV29-1 with TRBJ2-7, with D tentatively TRBD2 (6 bases). The CDR3 sequence is 12 residues long. The V gene's germline CDR1 is SQVTM and CDR2 ANQGSEA. V was shortened by 6 bases and J by 0 bases, with 9 bases between the two germline ends.

This clonotype was observed a few times. The CDR3 DNA follows: TGTGCCACCAGTGATTTGGGATCACTGGGGAGTTCGAACACCGGGGAGCTGTTTTTT. This translates into CATSDLGSLGSSNTGELFF. V and J are TRBV24-1 and TRBJ2-2; the D gene is possibly TRBD2 (5 bases). V gave up 0 bases and J gave up 0 bases, with 16 bases separating them. The CDR3 sequence is 19 residues long. Per the germline V gene, CDR1 is KGHDR and CDR2 is SFDVKD.

The V gene is TRBV7-9, the J gene TRBJ2-5; D is undetermined. The J call may be faulty, since TRBJ2-1 better matches the DNA end. Germline CDR1 and CDR2: SEHNR and FQNEAQ (reference sequence). The CDR3 extends over 15 amino acids. The CDR3 bases are TGTGCCAGCAGCTCGACTCCCTTTTCCTACAATGAGCAGTTCTTC. Its protein is CASSSTPFSYNEQFF.

The chain couples TRBV29-1 to TRBJ2-7, with D maybe TRBD1 (6 bases). Germline V lookup: CDR1 SQVTM, CDR2 ANQGSEA. The V and J ends lost 4 bases and 3 bases respectively, with 16 bases between them. This CDR3 is 14 amino acids long. The CDR3 region is CSVGEQGYVYEQYF. CDR3 nucleotides: TGCAGCGTTGGAGAACAGGGATATGTCTACGAGCAGTACTTC.

This clonotype was seen at least ten times. The V and J genes are TRBV29-1 and TRBJ1-1; the D gene is possibly TRBD1 (5 bases). Germline V lookup: CDR1 SQVTM, CDR2 ANQGSEA. Trimming took 3 bases from V and 0 from J, leaving 11 bases between them. This CDR3 is built from 14 residues. In nucleotides, the CDR3 is TGCAGCGTTGATCCTGGGGCATTGAACACTGAAGCTTTCTTT. Translated: CSVDPGALNTEAFF.

The chain recombines TRBV29-1 with TRBJ2-5; 7 positions match TRBD2. The trim removed 8 bases at V and 2 bases at J, leaving 8 bases unmatched. The germline V gene encodes CDR1 SQVTM and CDR2 ANQGSEA. The CDR3 totals 13 residues. The CDR3 DNA reads as TGCAGCCTTGGGTCGGGGGGACAAGAGACCCAGTACTTC. It specifies CSLGSGGQETQYF.

The chain has TRBV18 and TRBJ2-7; weak D call: TRBD2 (6 bases). The length of the CDR3 is 14 residues. Germline lookup yields CDR1 KGHSH and CDR2 LQKENI. V dropped 2 bases and J dropped 3 bases, with 11 bases sitting between them. The CDR3 region has the DNA TGTGCCAGCTCACCAGGGGGGTCCCACTACGAGCAGTACTTC. It is translated as CASSPGGSHYEQYF.

This clonotype was detected only once. The rearrangement joins TRBV25-1 to TRBJ1-5; the D gene is possibly TRBD1 (5 bases). The V end lost 5 bases, the J end lost 3 bases, and 11 bases lay between the germline ends. The CDR3 extends over 14 amino acids. Germline CDR1 and CDR2: MGHDK and SYGVNS. Here the CDR3 reads CASSRGGYNQPQHF. CDR3 bases: TGTGCCAGCAGTCGGGGGGGATACAATCAGCCCCAGCATTTT.

This clonotype was picked up a small number of times. The CDR3: CASSQEVATRPNYGYTF. DNA of the CDR3: TGCGCCAGCAGCCAAGAAGTGGCGACACGCCCTAACTATGGCTACACCTTC. This sequence joins TRBV4-1 and TRBJ1-2; no reliable D call. CDR1 is MGHRA and CDR2 is YSYEKL in the germline V gene. The CDR3 length is 17 residues. V gave up 0 bases and J gave up 0 bases, with 14 bases separating them.

In this sample, this clonotype turned up many times. The chain uses TRBV9 and TRBJ1-2; D is uncertain. V was clipped by 0 bases and J by 6 bases, with 9 bases between them. Germline CDR1 is SGDLS and CDR2 is YYNGEE. The CDR3 has 13 amino acids. CDR3 loop: CASSVDYGDGYTF. The CDR3 DNA follows: TGTGCCAGCAGCGTAGATTATGGAGATGGCTACACCTTC.